These 20 T cell receptor beta chains share one sample of origin, sequenced in a study of control samples from healthy donors and cancer patients. Some clones are missing from TCRdb's copy, which holds only in-frame ones; the method was immunoSEQ multiplex PCR. The sample consists of about 82,000 clones, approximately 91% of them appearing once. The sample taken for sequencing was blood. These receptors were collected from a middle-aged man in good health.

The V call is TRBV20-1, the J call TRBJ1-5; TRBD1 aligns across 7 bases. The CDR3 is 15 residues long. Germline V CDR1 and CDR2: DFQATT, SNEGSKA (reference sequence). The V segment lost 3 bases and the J segment 8 bases; nucleotides outside the gene matches: 13. For the CDR3, the DNA is TGCAGTGCTAGTACCGGACAGGTCGTTGAAGAGCCCCAGCATTTT. Translated, it gives CSASTGQVVEEPQHF.

The chain links TRBV11-2 to TRBJ2-3, with 9 positions matching TRBD2. Germline assignment: CDR1 SGHAT and CDR2 FQNNGV. The CDR3 runs 16 residues. The V gene end was trimmed by 2 bases and the J gene end by 3 bases; junction bases not matched to a gene: 6. This CDR3 reads CASSLRSGGATDTQYF. As DNA, the CDR3 is TGTGCCAGCAGCTTACGTAGCGGGGGTGCAACAGATACGCAGTATTTT.

This clone came up once. The V and J genes are TRBV9 and TRBJ1-2, with 8 bases matching TRBD1. Germline V CDR1 and CDR2: SGDLS, YYNGEE. CDR3 length: 12 amino acids. Trimming took 5 bases from V and 8 from J; bases not matched to a gene: 5. CDR3 sequence reads: CASRGQGIGYTF. The CDR3 DNA sequence: TGTGCCAGCAGAGGACAGGGAATCGGCTACACCTTC. Complete variable domain (other parts from reference TRBV9 and TRBJ1-2): DSGVTQTPKHLITATGQRVTLRCSPRSGDLSVYWYQQSLDQGLQFLIQYYNGEERAKGNILERFSAQQFPDLHSELNLSSLELGDSALYFCASRGQGIGYTFGSGTRLTVV.

This sequence joins TRBV1 and TRBJ2-1; no check of the table's D call, TRBD1, against the DNA was made. TRBV1 is reported as a pseudogene. The CDR3 extends over 17 amino acids. In DNA form, the CDR3 reads TGCACCAGCAGCCAAGATCTCCAGGCAACTTCCTACAATGAGCAGTTCTTC. Translation: CTSSQDLQATSYNEQFF.

The rearrangement joins TRBV3-1 (or the pseudogene TRBV3-2) to TRBJ1-4; 7 positions match TRBD1. This CDR3 spans 17 amino acids. The V and J ends lost 4 bases and 3 bases, in that order; junction bases with no gene match: 11. Germline V gene lookup returns CDR1 LGHDT and CDR2 YNNKEL (reference sequence). The CDR3 loop is CASSPDRDVFANEKLFF. The DNA of the CDR3 is TGTGCCAGCAGCCCTGACAGGGACGTTTTTGCTAATGAAAAACTGTTTTTT.

This chain uses TRBV10-3 with TRBJ2-2, with no clear D. The ends were cut back, 0 bases at V and 3 bases at J, with 5 bases in the middle. This CDR3 is built from 14 residues. CDR1 and CDR2 (germline): ENHRY, SYGVKD. CDR3 nucleotide sequence: TGTGCCATCAGTGAGTCACGGGACACCGGGGAGCTGTTTTTT. It encodes CAISESRDTGELFF.

J is TRBJ1-4 and V is TRBV11-2; TRBD1 is a possible D gene (6 bases). The V end was cut by 0 bases, the J end by 10 bases, with 12 bases between. Germline CDR1 and CDR2: SGHAT and FQNNGV. There are 14 residues in the CDR3. This chain's CDR3 is CASSLDRGRVKLFF. CDR3 coding DNA: TGTGCCAGCAGCTTAGACCGGGGGCGCGTAAAACTGTTTTTT.

The rearrangement links TRBV6-5 to TRBJ2-3, with D uncertain. Germline CDR1 and CDR2: MNHEY and SVGAGI. V gave up 2 bases and J gave up 1 base, with 4 bases separating them. The CDR3 length is 13 residues. CDR3 in amino acids: CASSYAGTDTQYF. The CDR3 DNA sequence: TGTGCCAGCAGTTACGCGGGCACAGATACGCAGTATTTT.

V and J are TRBV5-1 and TRBJ1-2; TRBD1 matches 7 bases. Germline CDR1 reads SGHRS; CDR2 reads YFSETQ. CDR3 length equals 12 residues. The trim removed 4 bases at V and 5 bases at J, leaving 2 bases unmatched. CDR3 nucleotide sequence: TGCGCCAGCAGCGTACAGGGGTATGGCTACACCTTC. Its protein is CASSVQGYGYTF.

This clone was seen only once. The chain links TRBV24-1 to TRBJ2-7, with TRBD2 identical over 9 bases. The CDR3 sequence is 16 residues long. J was trimmed by 2 bases and V by 6 bases; bases with no gene match: 10. The germline CDR1 and CDR2 sequences are KGHDR and SFDVKD. This CDR3 reads CATSTSAGGATYEQYF. For the CDR3, the DNA is TGTGCCACCAGTACCTCGGCGGGGGGGGCCACCTACGAGCAGTACTTC.

The gene calls are TRBV5-1 and TRBJ2-1; 7 positions agree with TRBD2. CDR3 length equals 17 residues. The junction had 10 bases not matched to a gene; V was cut back by 3 bases and J by 1 base. Germline CDR1 is SGHRS and CDR2 is YFSETQ. This CDR3 reads CASSYPIAGGSYNEQFF. The DNA for the CDR3 is TGCGCCAGCAGCTACCCTATAGCGGGTGGTTCCTACAATGAGCAGTTCTTC.

The gene calls are TRBV14 and TRBJ2-1, with 7 bases fitting TRBD1. Unmatched junction bases numbered 13, after V lost 0 bases and J lost 8 bases. The CDR3 sequence is 17 residues long. From germline, CDR1 is SGHDN and CDR2 FVKESK. CDR3 sequence reads: CASSQDVGGRDPHEQFF. As DNA, the CDR3 is TGTGCCAGCAGCCAAGATGTAGGGGGCAGGGACCCCCATGAGCAGTTCTTC.

The chain employs TRBV30 and TRBJ1-2, with 9 bases matching TRBD1. Germline CDR1 reads GTSNPN; CDR2 reads SVGIG (reference sequence). The CDR3 sequence is 14 residues long. Trimming at V came to 6 bases and at J to 4 bases, leaving 9 bases not matched to a gene. DNA for the CDR3: TGTGCCTGTCTCCGGGACAGGGAAACCTATGGCTACACCTTC. This translates into CACLRDRETYGYTF.

This clone was seen more than once but under ten times. This chain uses TRBV10-1 with TRBJ2-2, with a tentative D call TRBD2 (5 bases). The CDR3 consists of 14 residues. Germline V gene data show CDR1 as WNHNN and CDR2 as SYGVQD (reference sequence). The germline V and J ends were trimmed by 8 bases and 4 bases, with 14 bases remaining between them. This CDR3 is CASRHRRSTGELFF. Written as DNA, the CDR3 is TGCGCCAGCCGACATCGGAGGTCCACCGGGGAGCTGTTTTTT.

The chain carries TRBV27 and TRBJ2-6; 7 bases agree with TRBD2. CDR3 length: 18 residues. V gave up 7 bases and J gave up 0 bases; unmatched junction bases: 12. Germline V gene sequence: CDR1 MNHEY, CDR2 SMNVEV (reference sequence). In DNA, the CDR3 is TGTGCCAGCACCGAACTGGGGGGGAAAAGCTCTGGGGCCAACGTCCTGACTTTC. Its protein is CASTELGGKSSGANVLTF.

The rearrangement joins TRBV11-2 to TRBJ2-7, with TRBD1 matching 8 bases. Trimming removed 0 bases from V and 3 bases from J; junction bases left unmatched: 10. Germline values: CDR1 SGHAT, CDR2 FQNNGV. There are 17 residues in the CDR3. CDR3 DNA sequence: TGTGCCAGCAGCTTAGATAAGGCTGGACAGGGAGACTACGAGCAGTACTTC. Protein: CASSLDKAGQGDYEQYF.

The chain is built from TRBV14 and TRBJ1-6; no reliable D call. Germline V gene sequence: CDR1 SGHDN, CDR2 FVKESK. The CDR3 has 15 amino acids. V was pared by 1 base and J by 4 bases, with 8 bases between. For the CDR3, the DNA is TGTGCCAGCAGCCAAGGGGGATCTTATAATTCACCCCTCCACTTT. Translation: CASSQGGSYNSPLHF.

The genes are TRBV5-8 and TRBJ1-2; tentatively, D is TRBD1 (6 bases). In germline, CDR1 is SGHTS, CDR2 YDEGEE. The CDR3 length is 13 residues. V lost 4 bases and J 5 bases, leaving 12 bases between the germline ends. The CDR3 protein is CASSLGTPYGYTF. CDR3 in DNA: TGTGCCAGCAGCCTCGGGACACCTTATGGCTACACCTTC.

The CDR3 here is CASSLDGSPLHF. The CDR3 DNA reads TGTGCCAGCAGCCTGGACGGTTCACCCCTCCACTTT. V gene TRBV5-4 combines with J gene TRBJ1-6; D uncertain. CDR1 and CDR2 from the germline V gene are SGHNT and YYREEE (reference sequence). V lost 4 bases, J lost 9 bases, and 8 bases lay in between. The CDR3 covers 12 residues.

The chain combines TRBV29-1 with TRBJ1-1; TRBD1 matches at 9 bases. With V trimmed by 4 bases and J by 8 bases, 5 bases remained unmatched. CDR1 is SQVTM and CDR2 is ANQGSEA in the germline V gene. CDR3 length: 12 amino acids. In nucleotides, the CDR3 is TGCAGCGTTGGTAGACAGGGGGGGGAAGCTTTCTTT. As protein: CSVGRQGGEAFF.